One and the same sample provided the 29 T cell receptor beta chains below, sequenced in a study of cytomegalovirus exposure and HLA in healthy donors. This table comes from immunoSEQ multiplex PCR, and its TCRdb copy is limited to in-frame clones, with some not included. This sample has 150,000 to 200,000 clones; approximately 82% occur once, and the top ten carry roughly 13%. Sequenced material: PBMCs. The receptors stem from a woman in her twenties or thirties in good health and CMV-seropositive.

The chain joins TRBV5-6 to TRBJ2-7; 7 bases map to TRBD1. There are 13 residues in the CDR3. Germline CDR1 SGHDT, CDR2 YYEEEE. The trim removed 4 bases at V and 3 bases at J, leaving 4 bases unmatched. This CDR3 reads CASSMTGYYEQYF. CDR3 nucleotides: TGTGCCAGCAGCATGACAGGGTACTACGAGCAGTACTTC.

The sample holds a few counts of this clone. The chain uses TRBV30 and TRBJ2-2, with TRBD2 matching over 10 bases. V lost 2 bases, J lost 1 base, and 4 bases stayed unmatched. Germline lookup yields CDR1 GTSNPN and CDR2 SVGIG (reference sequence). The CDR3 has 16 amino acids. DNA for the CDR3: TGTGCCTGGAGTCATCGACTAGCGGGGAACACCGGGGAGCTGTTTTTT. Amino acid sequence: CAWSHRLAGNTGELFF.

This CDR3 reads CASSPGTVDGYTF. CDR3 sequence (DNA): TGTGCCAGCAGCCCCGGGACAGTCGATGGCTACACCTTC. V is TRBV7-9 and J is TRBJ1-2; 7 nucleotides match TRBD1. This CDR3 comprises 13 residues. The junction had 6 bases not matched to a gene; V was cut back by 5 bases and J by 6 bases. Per germline, CDR1 SEHNR and CDR2 FQNEAQ (reference sequence). The full variable domain, with the rest looked up from reference TRBV7-9 and TRBJ1-2, is DTGVSQNPRHKITKRGQNVTFRCDPISEHNRLYWYRQTLGQGPEFLTYFQNEAQLEKSRLLSDRFSAERPKGSFSTLEIQRTEQGDSAMYLCASSPGTVDGYTFGSGTRLTVV.

This chain uses TRBV2 with TRBJ1-3; D is perhaps TRBD1 (5 bases). The V gene lost 6 bases and the J gene lost 4 bases, with 10 bases spanning the gap. The CDR3 loop spans 13 amino acids. Germline V gene data show CDR1 as SNHLY and CDR2 as FYNNEI. Here the CDR3 reads CASRETAGNTIYF. In DNA form, the CDR3 reads TGTGCCAGCAGAGAGACAGCAGGAAACACCATATATTTT. Full variable domain (rest looked up from reference TRBV2 and TRBJ1-3): EPEVTQTPSHQVTQMGQEVILRCVPISNHLYFYWYRQILGQKVEFLVSFYNNEISEKSEIFDDQFSVERPDGSNFTLKIRSTKLEDSAMYFCASRETAGNTIYFGEGSWLTVV.

The chain links TRBV9 to TRBJ2-3; D might be TRBD1 (5 bases). V lost 7 bases and J lost 6, with 15 bases in between. The CDR3 runs to 13 residues. CDR1 and CDR2 (germline): SGDLS, YYNGEE. The CDR3 reads CASVAYYRDTQYF. The DNA of the CDR3 is TGTGCCAGCGTCGCTTACTACAGGGATACGCAGTATTTT.

This clone was recorded a few times. The chain joins TRBV6-1 to TRBJ2-5, with D possibly matching TRBD2 (5 bases). Germline lookup yields CDR1 MNHNS and CDR2 SASEGT. This CDR3 contains 13 residues. V dropped 4 bases and J dropped 5 bases, with 11 bases sitting between them. The CDR3 coding sequence is TGTGCCAGCAGTGGGACTCGGGTTGAGACCCAGTACTTC. Encoded protein: CASSGTRVETQYF.

With respect to this clone: The junction shows a germline mismatch at one end, possibly a read error. This chain joins TRBV7-7 and TRBJ2-1, with 11 positions matching TRBD2. The length of the CDR3 is 17 residues. From germline, CDR1 is SSHAT and CDR2 FNYEAQ (reference sequence). CDR3 DNA sequence: TGTGCTAGCAGCCCGGGACTAGCGGCCTCAGGCCACAATGAGCAGTTCTTC. The encoded protein is CASSPGLAASGHNEQFF.

The V gene is TRBV5-1, the J gene TRBJ2-5; the D gene is possibly TRBD1 (7 bases). The germline V gene encodes CDR1 SGHRS and CDR2 YFSETQ. The CDR3 covers 19 residues. Trimming left V 5 bases short and J 5 bases short, with 31 bases between. The CDR3 is CASSFGGLPRTGEVETQYF. CDR3 nucleotide sequence: TGCGCCAGCAGTTTTGGGGGGCTCCCTCGGACAGGCGAGGTGGAGACCCAGTACTTC.

J is TRBJ2-3 and V is TRBV7-2, with D perhaps TRBD1 (6 bases). The CDR3 has 15 amino acids. V lost 3 bases and J lost 0, with 10 bases in between. Germline CDR1 is SGHTA and CDR2 is FQGNSA. This CDR3 is CASSFTGSSTDTQYF. In nucleotides, the CDR3 is TGTGCCAGCAGCTTTACAGGGTCCAGCACAGATACGCAGTATTTT.

This rearrangement joins TRBV6-5 to TRBJ2-1; 9 bases are a match to TRBD1. There are 15 residues in the CDR3. Germline lookup yields CDR1 MNHEY and CDR2 SVGAGI. The junction had 7 bases not matched to a gene; V was cut back by 2 bases and J by 8 bases. In DNA form, the CDR3 reads TGTGCCAGCAGTTACACAGGGGGCGTTATAGATGAGCAGTTCTTC. The encoded protein is CASSYTGGVIDEQFF.

This rearrangement joins TRBV5-1 to TRBJ2-2; D not resolved. Germline V gene lookup returns CDR1 SGHRS and CDR2 YFSETQ. Trimming cost V 0 bases and J 0 bases, with 9 bases left between them. The CDR3 is 16 amino acids. The CDR3, as DNA: TGCGCCAGCAGCTTGGGCGTACTACCGAACACCGGGGAGCTGTTTTTT. As protein: CASSLGVLPNTGELFF. The full variable domain, completed using reference TRBV5-1 and TRBJ2-2, is KAGVTQTPRYLIKTRGQQVTLSCSPISGHRSVSWYQQTPGQGLQFLFEYFSETQRNKGNFPGRFSGRQFSNSRSEMNVSTLELGDSALYLCASSLGVLPNTGELFFGEGSRLTVL.

This chain joins TRBV5-1 and TRBJ2-7; 10 bases align to TRBD2. V shed 2 bases and J 2 bases; nucleotides not matched to a gene: 7. CDR1 and CDR2 (germline): SGHRS, YFSETQ. This CDR3 region has 16 residues. CDR3 DNA: TGCGCCAGCAGCTTCGACGGGACTAGCGAAGCCTACGAGCAGTACTTC. Its translation is CASSFDGTSEAYEQYF.

This rearrangement joins TRBV5-6 to TRBJ1-3, with D perhaps matching TRBD1 (5 bases). CDR1 is SGHDT, CDR2 YYEEEE, per germline. V was trimmed by 0 bases and J by 0 bases, leaving 10 bases between them. The CDR3 contains 16 residues. As DNA, the CDR3 is TGTGCCAGCAGCTTGGGTCAGGGCGGCTCTGGAAACACCATATATTTT. It codes for CASSLGQGGSGNTIYF.

The J gene is TRBJ2-1, the V gene TRBV5-1; 8 bases line up with TRBD2. The CDR3 runs 15 residues. In germline, CDR1 is SGHRS, CDR2 YFSETQ. Losses at the gene ends were 7 bases for V and 8 bases for J; bases not matched to a gene: 14. The CDR3, as DNA: TGCGCCAGCTCCTCCGGGACTAGTCTTGTGTATGAGCAGTTCTTC. It yields the protein CASSSGTSLVYEQFF.

V gene TRBV2 combines with J gene TRBJ1-5; 9 nucleotides line up with TRBD1. V gave up 6 bases and J gave up 8 bases; unmatched junction bases: 8. Per the germline V gene, CDR1 is SNHLY and CDR2 is FYNNEI. This CDR3 contains 14 residues. CDR3 in DNA: TGTGCCAGCAGAGTAACAGGGGGCACGGAGCCCCAGCATTTT. Translation gives CASRVTGGTEPQHF.

The gene calls are TRBV27 and TRBJ2-7; D possibly corresponds to TRBD1 (6 bases). V was clipped by 2 bases and J by 6 bases, with 14 bases between them. Germline V gives CDR1 MNHEY, CDR2 SMNVEV (reference sequence). The CDR3 totals 14 residues. This CDR3 is CASSLGFGGGEQYF. CDR3 sequence (DNA): TGTGCCAGCAGTTTAGGATTTGGGGGCGGCGAGCAGTACTTC.

The chain is built from TRBV29-1 and TRBJ2-7, with TRBD2 matching 7 bases. The trim removed 3 bases at V and 6 bases at J, leaving 11 bases unmatched. The CDR3 length is 14 residues. Germline V gene data show CDR1 as SQVTM and CDR2 as ANQGSEA. In DNA form, the CDR3 reads TGCAGCGTTGAGGCTAGCGGCCGCTTGGGCGAGCAGTACTTC. Translating gives CSVEASGRLGEQYF.

A remark on this clone: The same CDR3 is also encoded by other DNA sequences in this sample. The chain links TRBV6-5 to TRBJ1-1; perhaps TRBD1 as D (5 bases). V lost 0 bases, J lost 2 bases, and 7 bases lay in between. This CDR3 contains 14 residues. Germline V gene sequence: CDR1 MNHEY, CDR2 SVGAGI. DNA for the CDR3: TGTGCCAGCAGTTACTCAGGGGCCAACACTGAAGCTTTCTTT. As protein: CASSYSGANTEAFF.

The rearrangement uses TRBV5-6 and TRBJ1-2, with D unclear. The CDR3 sequence is 13 residues long. V was clipped by 4 bases and J by 8 bases, with 15 bases between them. Germline V lookup: CDR1 SGHDT, CDR2 YYEEEE. DNA of the CDR3: TGTGCCAGCAGCCCCCTCCGGGTGGAGGGCTACACCTTC. This translates into CASSPLRVEGYTF.

The chain carries TRBV28 and TRBJ1-5; D possibly corresponds to TRBD1 (6 bases). Germline CDR1 reads MDHEN; CDR2 reads SYDVKM. Trimming cost V 5 bases and J 6 bases, with 17 bases left between them. This CDR3 is 15 amino acids long. The CDR3 coding sequence is TGTGCCAGCAGTACACAGGGAGAATTTCTTCAGCCCCAGCATTTT. Translated, it gives CASSTQGEFLQPQHF.

The chain employs TRBV6-1 and TRBJ2-3, with D possibly being TRBD2 (6 bases). Trimming removed 7 bases from V and 6 bases from J, with 17 bases in between. Germline lookup yields CDR1 MNHNS and CDR2 SASEGT. The CDR3 totals 14 residues. CDR3 protein: CASIGGIYLDTQYF. The CDR3, as DNA: TGTGCCAGCATTGGCGGGATTTATTTGGATACGCAGTATTTT.

Concerning this clone: The same CDR3 arises from other DNA sequences in this sample as well. The rearrangement joins TRBV30 to TRBJ1-3, with D unresolved. CDR1 and CDR2 from the germline V gene are GTSNPN and SVGIG (reference sequence). The germline V and J ends were trimmed by 0 bases and 0 bases, with 3 bases remaining between them. The CDR3 is made up of 13 amino acids. The DNA of the CDR3 is TGTGCCTGGAGTGTTAGCTCTGGAAACACCATATATTTT. This gives the protein CAWSVSSGNTIYF.

The CDR3 DNA sequence: TGTGCCAGCTCACTTGATCTCAGGAGCAGGGGTAGGGATGAGCAGTTCTTC. It translates to CASSLDLRSRGRDEQFF. The chain carries TRBV18 and TRBJ2-1, with D possibly being TRBD1 (6 bases). Germline V CDR1 and CDR2: KGHSH, LQKENI. CDR3 size: 17 residues. Trimming shortened V by 4 bases and J by 8 bases, and 24 bases separated the two germline ends.

V gene TRBV19 combines with J gene TRBJ2-1; D is perhaps TRBD2 (5 bases). The germline V gene encodes CDR1 LNHDA and CDR2 SQIVND (reference sequence). The CDR3 has 12 residues. Trimming cost V 2 bases and J 10 bases, with 9 bases left between them. Here the CDR3 reads CASSISGAEQFF. CDR3 bases: TGTGCCAGTAGTATAAGCGGAGCCGAGCAGTTCTTC.

This clone was detected only a few times. The V gene is TRBV21-1, the J gene TRBJ2-1; the table's D call TRBD2 went unverified against the DNA. TRBV21-1 represents a pseudogene. The CDR3 consists of 16 residues. This CDR3 reads CASSKVDCLSYNEQFF. CDR3 sequence (DNA): TGTGCCAGCAGCAAAGTCGACTGCCTCTCCTACAATGAGCAGTTCTTC.

J is TRBJ2-7 and V is TRBV6-5; 7 bases line up with TRBD1. V shed 0 bases and J 1 base; nucleotides not matched to a gene: 3. CDR1 is MNHEY and CDR2 is SVGAGI in the germline V gene. The CDR3 length is 15 residues. In nucleotides, the CDR3 is TGTGCCAGCAGTTACTCGGAGACAGGGTCCTACGAGCAGTACTTC. Translation gives CASSYSETGSYEQYF.

This chain joins TRBV11-3 and TRBJ2-3; D remains unclear. Germline loops: CDR1 SGHNT, CDR2 YENEEA. The CDR3 length is 14 residues. Trimming took off 0 bases at V and 2 bases at J, with 6 bases between the two ends. The CDR3 region has the DNA TGTGCCAGCAGCTTAGATTCTACCACAGATACGCAGTATTTT. As protein: CASSLDSTTDTQYF.

In this sample, this clone turned up once. J is TRBJ2-7 and V is TRBV5-1; TRBD2 matches at 10 bases. The CDR3 is 15 residues long. V gave up 0 bases and J gave up 3 bases; unmatched junction bases: 3. Germline values: CDR1 SGHRS, CDR2 YFSETQ. The CDR3 region is CASSLVGTSVYEQYF. As DNA, the CDR3 is TGCGCCAGCAGCTTGGTCGGGACTAGCGTCTACGAGCAGTACTTC.

The rearrangement uses TRBV20-1 and TRBJ2-4, with unresolved D. The V gene lost 1 base and the J gene lost 8 bases, with 6 bases spanning the gap. The CDR3 has 11 residues. The germline V gene encodes CDR1 DFQATT and CDR2 SNEGSKA (reference sequence). The CDR3 DNA reads TGCAGTGCTAGAGGTACGGACATTCAGTACTTC. It encodes CSARGTDIQYF.